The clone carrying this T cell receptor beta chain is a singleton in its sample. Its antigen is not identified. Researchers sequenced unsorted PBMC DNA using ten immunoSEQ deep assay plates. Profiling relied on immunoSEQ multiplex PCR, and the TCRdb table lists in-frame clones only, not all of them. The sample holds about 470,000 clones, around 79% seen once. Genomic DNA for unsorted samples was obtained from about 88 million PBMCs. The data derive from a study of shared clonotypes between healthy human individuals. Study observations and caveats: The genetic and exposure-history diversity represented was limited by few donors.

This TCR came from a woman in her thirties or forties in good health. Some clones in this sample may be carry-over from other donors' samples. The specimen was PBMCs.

The CDR3 DNA reads TGTGCCAGCAGCACAACCTCCTACGAGCAGTACTTC. It codes for CASSTTSYEQYF. The gene calls are TRBV27 and TRBJ2-7; D is undetermined. This CDR3 is 12 amino acids long. Deletions cut 6 bases from V and 0 bases from J, with 6 bases between. CDR1 and CDR2 from the germline V gene are MNHEY and SMNVEV (reference sequence).